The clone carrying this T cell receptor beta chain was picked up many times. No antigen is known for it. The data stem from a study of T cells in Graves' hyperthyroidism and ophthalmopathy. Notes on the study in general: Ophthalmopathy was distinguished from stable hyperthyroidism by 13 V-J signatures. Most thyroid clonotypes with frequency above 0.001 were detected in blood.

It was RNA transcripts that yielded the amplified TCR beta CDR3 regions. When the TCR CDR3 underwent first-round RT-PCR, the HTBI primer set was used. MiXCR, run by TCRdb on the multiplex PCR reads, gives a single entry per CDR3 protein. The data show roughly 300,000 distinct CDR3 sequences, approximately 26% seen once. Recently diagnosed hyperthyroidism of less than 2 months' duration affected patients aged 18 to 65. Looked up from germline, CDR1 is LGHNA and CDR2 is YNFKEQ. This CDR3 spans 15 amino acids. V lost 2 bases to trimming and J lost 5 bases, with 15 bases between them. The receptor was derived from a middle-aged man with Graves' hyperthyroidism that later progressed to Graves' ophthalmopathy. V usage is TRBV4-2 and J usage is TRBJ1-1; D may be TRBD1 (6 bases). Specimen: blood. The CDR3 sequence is CASSQRHRVGTEAFF. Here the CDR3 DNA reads TGTGCCAGCAGCCAACGACACAGGGTCGGGACTGAAGCTTTCTTT.